This T cell receptor beta chain originates from a study of glioma-infiltrating T cells (dated by TCRdb to the mid-2010s). Broadly, across the study: Glioma tissue, non-neoplastic brain tissue and matched peripheral blood mononuclear cells were used as sources from which TCR alpha- and beta-chain repertoires were sequenced. To gauge divergence between tissue and blood T-cell populations, every tissue-infiltrating repertoire was compared against the peripheral blood repertoire from the same patient. The paired cohort was made up of three low-grade glioma patients, eight or nine primary glioblastoma patients and three non-glioma patients who contributed non-neoplastic brain tissue. The paper's findings and limits, for the study overall: Group comparisons rested on small numbers: three non-neoplastic, three low-grade glioma and fewer than ten glioblastoma patients. VJ-independent divergence between tissue and blood was lower than expected in non-neoplastic patients but higher than expected in all gliomas, particularly low-grade gliomas. Very few CDR3 sequences were shared between tissue and blood, attributed to high CDR3 diversity and limited sampling.

This clonotype came up many times. Its antigen is currently not known. Qualities for individual bases were not recorded, and no much larger clone is one base off. TCR alpha and beta CDR3 regions were amplified with the iRepertoire nested amplicon-rescue multiplex PCR (arm-PCR) platform from RNA. The input for one-step reverse transcription and amplification was about 100-450 ng of tissue mRNA or PBMC total RNA. After bead purification, a secondary multiplex PCR added Illumina adapters, and libraries were gel-purified between 200 and 400 bp. Internal 6-nucleotide barcodes were carried by the libraries and were used for demultiplexing. Sequencing of the libraries was done on an Illumina MiSeq using 2x220 or 2x250 nucleotide paired-end reads. The study's processing was this. Paired reads were merged using FLASH 1.2.11 and were aligned to the GRCh37 human genome using BWA-MEM, after which TRA and TRB reads were extracted. V and J assignment used an IMGT-derived reference of cassette sequences and CDR3 motifs that included pseudogenes. Reads were translated in three frames, and productive CDR3s were defined as those with a C...FGXG motif and no stop codons. Unique combinations of V-J cassette pair and CDR3 amino acid sequence were defined as clonotypes. Reads were filtered by Hamming distance, thresholded by each sample's sequence error rate in mapped regions. TCRdb reprocessing: public reads trimmed at Q25 with fastp, clones called with MiXCR, in-frame beta chains kept. Identical CDR3 proteins give one entry, which carries the most common genes and DNA. These V and J calls rely on TCRdb rather than the paper's analysis. Across this sample there are over 100,000 distinct CDR3 sequences, with around 25% seen only once. The ten largest clones capture 30% to 35% of the sample.

The sequence derives from a human donor with low-grade glioma or glioblastoma, undergoing nonglioma brain surgery, or in good health (not recorded which). Source material: glioma tissue, nonneoplastic brain tissue, or PBMCs (not recorded which).

Here is the DNA: TGTGCCAGCAGCTACAGGAACACTGAAGCTTTCTTT. Its protein product is CASSYRNTEAFF. In this chain, TRBV28 is recombined with TRBJ1-1; the D gene is not confidently resolved. From the cysteine through the phenylalanine, the CDR3 covers 12 amino acids. Only the CDR3 DNA stays, 36 bases, in frame from base 1. Looking up the germline V gene yields CDR1 MDHEN and CDR2 SYDVKM. V loses 6 bases, J loses 1 base, and the germline ends lie 6 bases apart.